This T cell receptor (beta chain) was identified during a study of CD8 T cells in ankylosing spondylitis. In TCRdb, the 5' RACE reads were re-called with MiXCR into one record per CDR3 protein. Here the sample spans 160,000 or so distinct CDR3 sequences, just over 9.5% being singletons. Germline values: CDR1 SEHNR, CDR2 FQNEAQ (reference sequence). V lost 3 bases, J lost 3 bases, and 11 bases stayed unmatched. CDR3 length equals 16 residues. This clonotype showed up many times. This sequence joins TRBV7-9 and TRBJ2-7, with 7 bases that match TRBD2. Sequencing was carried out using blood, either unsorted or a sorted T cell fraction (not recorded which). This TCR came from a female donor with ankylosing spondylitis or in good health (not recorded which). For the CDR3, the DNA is TGTGCCAGCAGCTTTAACAACTGGGCGGGGGACTACGAGCAGTACTTC. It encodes CASSFNNWAGDYEQYF.